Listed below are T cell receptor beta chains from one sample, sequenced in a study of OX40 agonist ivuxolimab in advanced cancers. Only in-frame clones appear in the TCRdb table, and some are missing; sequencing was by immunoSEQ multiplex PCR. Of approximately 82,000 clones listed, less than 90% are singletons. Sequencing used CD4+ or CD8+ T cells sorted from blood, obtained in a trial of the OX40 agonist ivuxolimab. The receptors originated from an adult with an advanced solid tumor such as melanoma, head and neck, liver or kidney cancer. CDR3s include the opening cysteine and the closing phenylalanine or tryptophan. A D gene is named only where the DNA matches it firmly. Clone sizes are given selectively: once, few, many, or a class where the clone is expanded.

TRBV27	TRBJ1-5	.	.	CASRSTGSINQPQHF	TGTGCCAGCAGGTCCACGGGCTCAATCAATCAGCCCCAGCATTTT
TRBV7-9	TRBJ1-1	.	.	CASSLSLGISDTEAFF	TGTGCCAGCAGCTTATCCCTAGGGATCTCCGACACTGAAGCTTTCTTT
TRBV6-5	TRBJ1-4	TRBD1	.	CASSSGGGYEKLFF	TGTGCCAGCAGCTCAGGGGGGGGATATGAAAAACTGTTTTTT
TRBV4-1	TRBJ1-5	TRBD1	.	CASSVRTGLGQPQHF	TGCGCCAGCAGCGTCCGGACAGGCCTAGGTCAGCCCCAGCATTTT
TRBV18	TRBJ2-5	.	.	CASSPSATGQGTQYF	TGTGCCAGCTCACCGTCAGCCACCGGCCAGGGGACCCAGTACTTC
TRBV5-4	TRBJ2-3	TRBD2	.	CASSLRASGGSTDTQYF	TGTGCCAGCAGCTTGAGGGCTAGCGGGGGTAGCACAGATACGCAGTATTTT
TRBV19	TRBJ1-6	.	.	CASSIGGLIRGNSPLHF	TGTGCCAGTAGTATAGGCGGGTTAATCCGCGGTAATTCACCCCTCCACTTT
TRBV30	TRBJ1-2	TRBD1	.	CAWSLRQGGYGYTF	TGTGCCTGGAGTCTGCGACAGGGTGGCTATGGCTACACCTTC
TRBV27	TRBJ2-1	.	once	CASRSAGGGENEQFF	TGTGCCAGCAGATCAGCCGGGGGAGGAGAGAATGAGCAGTTCTTC
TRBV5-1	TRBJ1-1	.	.	CASSLTAGGTEAFF	TGCGCCAGCAGCTTGACAGCGGGAGGCACTGAAGCTTTCTTT
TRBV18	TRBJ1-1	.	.	CASSPVFGKTEAFF	TGTGCCAGCTCACCGGTGTTCGGGAAGACTGAAGCTTTCTTT
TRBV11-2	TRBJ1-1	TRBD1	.	CASSLVRTGKGEAFF	TGTGCCAGCAGCTTGGTCCGGACAGGGAAGGGTGAAGCTTTCTTT
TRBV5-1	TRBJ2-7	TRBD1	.	CASGRGQGASYEQYF	TGCGCCAGCGGAAGGGGACAGGGGGCCTCCTACGAGCAGTACTTC
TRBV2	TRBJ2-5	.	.	CASSSHGRQETQYF	TGTGCCAGCAGCTCCCACGGGCGACAAGAGACCCAGTACTTC
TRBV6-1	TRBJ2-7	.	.	CASSEGRVAYEQYF	TGTGCCAGCAGTGAAGGCAGGGTCGCATACGAGCAGTACTTC
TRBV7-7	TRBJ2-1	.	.	CASSLSWGAHNEQFF	TGTGCTAGCAGCTTAAGCTGGGGGGCCCACAATGAGCAGTTCTTC
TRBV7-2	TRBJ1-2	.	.	CASSSRQAYGGYTF	TGTGCCAGCAGCTCCCGACAGGCCTACGGGGGCTACACCTTC
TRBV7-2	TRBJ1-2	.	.	CASKGLEAVSGYTF	TGTGCCAGCAAGGGTCTAGAGGCAGTCTCTGGCTACACCTTC
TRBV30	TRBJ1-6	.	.	CAWSVTPNNSPLHF	TGTGCCTGGAGTGTTACCCCCAATAATTCACCCCTCCACTTT
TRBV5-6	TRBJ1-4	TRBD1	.	CASTQREGAEKLFF	TGTGCCAGCACGCAGAGGGAGGGGGCTGAAAAACTGTTTTTT
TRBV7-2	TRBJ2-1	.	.	CASRGGLAYNEQFF	TGTGCCAGCAGGGGCGGCCTGGCCTACAATGAGCAGTTCTTC
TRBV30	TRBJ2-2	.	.	CAGQGPTGELFF	TGTGCCGGCCAGGGCCCCACCGGGGAGCTGTTTTTT
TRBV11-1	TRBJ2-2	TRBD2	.	CASSLAPGLAANTGELFF	TGTGCCAGCAGCTTAGCCCCTGGACTAGCAGCGAACACCGGGGAGCTGTTTTTT
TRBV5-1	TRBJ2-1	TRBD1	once	CASSSGGESYNEQFF	TGCGCCAGCAGCTCAGGGGGCGAATCCTACAATGAGCAGTTCTTC
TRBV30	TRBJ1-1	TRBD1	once	CAWSALPQGEAFF	TGTGCCTGGAGCGCCCTTCCACAGGGGGAGGCTTTCTTT
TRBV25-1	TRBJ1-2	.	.	CASSEQDQGGYTF	TGTGCCAGCAGTGAACAGGATCAAGGTGGCTACACCTTC
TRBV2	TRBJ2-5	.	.	CASSGVRQETQYF	TGTGCCAGCAGTGGGGTCCGACAAGAGACCCAGTACTTC
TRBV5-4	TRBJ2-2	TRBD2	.	CASRVGLAGGNTGELFF	TGTGCCAGCAGGGTAGGACTAGCGGGGGGAAACACCGGGGAGCTGTTTTTT
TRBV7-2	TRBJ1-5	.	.	CASSLDSYSNQPQHF	TGTGCCAGCAGTTTGGACAGTTATAGCAATCAGCCCCAGCATTTT
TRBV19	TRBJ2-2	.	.	CASSIAGSQNTGELFF	TGTGCCAGTAGTATAGCGGGCTCGCAGAACACCGGGGAGCTGTTTTTT
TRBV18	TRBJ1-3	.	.	CASSREANSGNTIYF	TGTGCCAGCTCACGCGAGGCCAACTCTGGAAACACCATATATTTT
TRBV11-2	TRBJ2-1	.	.	CASSEGPGEQFF	TGTGCCAGCAGCGAGGGACCGGGTGAGCAGTTCTTC
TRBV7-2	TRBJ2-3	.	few	CASSLGPRGTDTQYF	TGTGCCAGCAGCTTAGGACCCCGGGGCACAGATACGCAGTATTTT
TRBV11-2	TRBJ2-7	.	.	CASSSSVGLSSYEQYF	TGTGCCAGCAGCTCTAGCGTGGGCCTTAGCTCCTACGAGCAGTACTTC
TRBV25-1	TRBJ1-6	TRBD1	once	CASSGRDRGRFSPLHF	TGTGCCAGCAGTGGGAGAGACAGGGGGCGCTTCTCACCCCTCCACTTT
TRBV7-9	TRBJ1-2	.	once	CASRLPLRGSYGYTF	TGTGCCAGCAGACTCCCCTTGCGGGGTAGCTATGGCTACACCTTC
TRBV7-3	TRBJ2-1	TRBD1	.	CASSGTGGYNEQFF	TGTGCCAGCAGCGGGACAGGGGGCTACAATGAGCAGTTCTTC
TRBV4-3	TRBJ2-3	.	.	CASSSEALDTQYF	TGCGCCAGCAGCAGCGAGGCGTTGGATACGCAGTATTTT
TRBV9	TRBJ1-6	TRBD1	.	CASSGEAGGNSPLHF	TGTGCCAGCAGTGGTGAGGCAGGGGGTAATTCACCCCTCCACTTT
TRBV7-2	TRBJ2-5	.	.	CASSLGGSLGETQYF	TGTGCCAGCAGCTTAGGTGGTAGCTTGGGGGAGACCCAGTACTTC
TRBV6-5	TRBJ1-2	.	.	CASRSPGGQYGYTF	TGTGCCAGCAGAAGTCCGGGAGGCCAGTATGGCTACACCTTC
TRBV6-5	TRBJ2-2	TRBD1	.	CASSLDRVDTGELFF	TGTGCCAGCAGCTTGGACAGGGTTGACACCGGGGAGCTGTTTTTT
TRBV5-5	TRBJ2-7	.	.	CASSLLASYEQYF	TGTGCCAGCAGCCTACTTGCGAGCTACGAGCAGTACTTC
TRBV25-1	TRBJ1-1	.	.	CASSLQEGTEAFF	TGTGCCAGCAGTTTACAGGAAGGCACTGAAGCTTTCTTT
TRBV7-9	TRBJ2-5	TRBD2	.	CASSLEGGGALETQYF	TGTGCCAGCAGCTTAGAAGGCGGGGGGGCGTTAGAGACCCAGTACTTC
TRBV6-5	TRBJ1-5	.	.	CASSRQGGNRPQHF	TGTGCCAGCAGTCGCCAGGGTGGGAATCGGCCCCAGCATTTT
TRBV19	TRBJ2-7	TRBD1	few	CASSPRTGGAYEQYF	TGTGCCAGTAGTCCAAGGACAGGGGGAGCCTACGAGCAGTACTTC
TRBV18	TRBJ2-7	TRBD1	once	CASSLTDRGHTYEQYF	TGTGCCAGCTCACTGACTGACAGGGGCCATACCTACGAGCAGTACTTC